This paragraph reports one T cell receptor beta chain. Its matching antigen is unknown. This entry belongs to a study of T cell responses to AZD1222 COVID-19 vaccine. Study in general: Second doses that came at about 4 or about 12 weeks were put together.

Here immunoSEQ multiplex PCR was the method, and the copy in TCRdb shows in-frame clones only, minus some. The sample carries nearly 95,000 clones, around 89% recorded once. Findings and limits, study-wide: Among AZD1222 vaccinees, only five or six were seropositive at baseline. Mostly white British, mostly female donors; authors suggested clonal diversity may be underestimated.

Trimming took 5 bases from V and 4 from J, leaving 16 bases between them. Germline CDR1 and CDR2: KGHDR and SFDVKD. The CDR3 is 15 amino acids. The material sequenced was peripheral blood, taken on day 0 of AZD1222 vaccination. This clonotype was sampled from an adult in good health. The J gene is TRBJ1-1, the V gene TRBV24-1; no clear D gene. The CDR3 spells CATSAGRTEGTEAFF. The CDR3 DNA sequence: TGTGCCACCAGTGCTGGCCGGACTGAGGGCACTGAAGCTTTCTTT.